This T cell receptor beta chain was captured by sequencing in a study of chemoradiotherapy in HPV16-positive cancers. Overall study context: A couple of HPV16-positive patients' cells yielded candidate HPV-specific clones and common motifs.

Trimming stripped 4 bases from V and 3 bases from J, with 13 bases between. This CDR3 has 14 residues. Germline CDR1 SEHNR, CDR2 FQNEAQ (reference sequence). Findings and caveats of the study: HPV-specific T cells were functionally defined from only a couple of HPV16-positive patients. During treatment, candidate HPV-specific clones and E7-related motifs expanded in tumor.

The protocol was immunoSEQ multiplex PCR, while the TCRdb copy is restricted to in-frame clones and leaves out a portion. The sample includes 7,900 or so clones, more than 70% of them seen just once. As concerns this clone: Its antigen is not identified.

The chain couples TRBV7-9 to TRBJ2-7, with D maybe TRBD2 (6 bases). The receptor was isolated from a human donor with HPV-associated anogenital cancer. Specimen collection occurred from a patient who underwent chemoradiotherapy. The CDR3 DNA reads TGTGCCAGCAGCTCCGTTGGAGCGGGCTACGAGCAGTACTTC. Translation: CASSSVGAGYEQYF.